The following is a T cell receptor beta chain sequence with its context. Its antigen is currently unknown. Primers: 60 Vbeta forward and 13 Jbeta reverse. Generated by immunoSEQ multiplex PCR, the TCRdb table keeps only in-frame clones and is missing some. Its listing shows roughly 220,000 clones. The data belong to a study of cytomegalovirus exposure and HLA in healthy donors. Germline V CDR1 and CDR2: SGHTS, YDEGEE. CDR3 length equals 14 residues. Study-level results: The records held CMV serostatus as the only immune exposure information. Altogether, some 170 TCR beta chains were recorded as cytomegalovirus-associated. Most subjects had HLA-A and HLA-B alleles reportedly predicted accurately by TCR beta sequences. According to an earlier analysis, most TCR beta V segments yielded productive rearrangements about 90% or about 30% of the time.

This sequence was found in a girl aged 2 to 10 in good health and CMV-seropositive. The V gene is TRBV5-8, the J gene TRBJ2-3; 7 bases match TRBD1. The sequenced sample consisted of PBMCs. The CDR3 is CATTGTASTDTQYF. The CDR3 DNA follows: TGTGCTACCACCGGGACAGCTAGCACAGATACGCAGTATTTT. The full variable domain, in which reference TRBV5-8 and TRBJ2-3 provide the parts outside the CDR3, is EAGVTQSPTHLIKTRGQQATLRCSPISGHTSVYWYQQALGLGLQFLLWYDEGEERNRGNFPPRFSGRQFPNYSSELNVNALELEDSALYLCATTGTASTDTQYFGPGTRLTVL.